The 29 T cell receptor beta chains listed next were all sequenced from one sample in a study of T-cell reconstitution after alpha-beta-depleted transplantation in children (TCRdb year 2016). The treatment or condition label on this specimen signifies: allogeneic hematopoietic cell transplantation with graft depleted of TCRalphabeta T cells and CD19 B cells. Receptor libraries were prepared by PCR. Sequencing instrument: Illumina HiSeq 2500. Molecular barcoding was employed in the preparation of TCR libraries, with unique molecular identifiers being used to normalize TCRbeta repertoire quantification. TCRdb reprocessed the public reads (quality trimming at Q25 with fastp, clone calling with MiXCR) and kept in-frame beta chains. CDR3 protein duplicates are merged, each entry listing the most common genes and DNA. In all, the sample holds around 450,000 distinct CDR3 sequences, and roughly 44% of those were seen once. Under 35% of the sample is in the top ten clones.

The starting material was PBMCs, obtained before TCRalphabeta/CD19-depleted stem cell transplant. The receptors derive from a girl aged 2 to 9 with aplastic anemia, due to receive a stem cell transplant.

This clonotype has more than one count but fewer than ten. The V gene is TRBV4-2, the J gene TRBJ2-1, with TRBD2 identical over 9 bases. V was clipped by 0 bases and J by 4 bases; unmatched bases: 4. CDR1 and CDR2 from the germline V gene are LGHNA and YNFKEQ. This CDR3 comprises 16 residues. CDR3 protein: CASSQEASGNYNEQFF. The CDR3 nucleotides are TGTGCCAGCAGCCAAGAAGCTAGCGGGAATTACAATGAGCAGTTCTTC.

The chain has TRBV20-1 and TRBJ2-3; D possibly uses TRBD1 or TRBD2 (5 bases each). Germline lookup yields CDR1 DFQATT and CDR2 SNEGSKA (reference sequence). Deletions cut 7 bases from V and 2 bases from J, with 19 bases between. The CDR3 has 15 residues. CDR3 nucleotide sequence: TGCAGTGTCGGACCGGCTCGAGGGGACACAGATACGCAGTATTTT. It specifies CSVGPARGDTDTQYF.

This clonotype was seen at least ten times. The chain joins TRBV15 to TRBJ2-7; 12 bases agree with TRBD2. The CDR3 contains 15 residues. Germline trimming cut 2 bases from V and 5 bases from J; bases unmatched to any gene: 4. From germline, CDR1 is LNHNV and CDR2 YYDKDF (reference sequence). Written as DNA, the CDR3 is TGTGCCACCAGCAGATCTAGCGGGAGGGCAGACGAGCAGTACTTC. Protein sequence: CATSRSSGRADEQYF.

The V and J genes are TRBV20-1 and TRBJ1-2; D remains ambiguous. Germline lookup yields CDR1 DFQATT and CDR2 SNEGSKA (reference sequence). V lost 1 base and J 3 bases, leaving 9 bases between the germline ends. The CDR3 is 13 amino acids. CDR3 residues: CSARVGRDYGYTF. CDR3 in DNA: TGCAGTGCTAGAGTAGGAAGGGACTATGGCTACACCTTC.

This clonotype was observed at least ten times. The chain carries TRBV27 and TRBJ2-5; the D gene is possibly TRBD2 (6 bases). CDR1 and CDR2 (germline): MNHEY, SMNVEV (reference sequence). V lost 5 bases and J 7 bases, leaving 11 bases between the germline ends. The CDR3 runs 12 residues. The CDR3 nucleotides are TGTGCCAGCAGTCCCGGGGGTTGGACCCAGTACTTC. As protein: CASSPGGWTQYF.

The V and J genes are TRBV7-2 and TRBJ2-7; no clear D. The CDR3 spans 15 residues. Germline values: CDR1 SGHTA, CDR2 FQGNSA. V lost 5 bases and J 0 bases, leaving 14 bases between the germline ends. For the CDR3, the DNA is TGTGCCAGCAGCCCTACCCCGGTAAGCTCCTACGAGCAGTACTTC. The encoded protein is CASSPTPVSSYEQYF.

Many counts were recorded for this clonotype. This sequence joins TRBV13 and TRBJ2-3; D perhaps matches TRBD2 (5 bases). The V end lost 5 bases, the J end lost 0 bases, and 9 bases lay between the germline ends. Germline loops: CDR1 PRHDT, CDR2 FYEKMQ (reference sequence). The CDR3 is made up of 14 amino acids. CDR3 amino acids: CASSVGLSTDTQYF. CDR3 nucleotides: TGTGCCAGCAGCGTCGGACTTAGCACAGATACGCAGTATTTT.

The chain has TRBV27 and TRBJ1-6, with D possibly matching TRBD1 (5 bases). V was clipped by 2 bases and J by 0 bases, with 5 bases between them. Germline assignment: CDR1 MNHEY and CDR2 SMNVEV (reference sequence). The CDR3 spans 15 residues. In DNA, the CDR3 is TGTGCCAGCAGTTTAGACAGCTCCTATAATTCACCCCTCCACTTT. Translation: CASSLDSSYNSPLHF.

The gene calls are TRBV7-9 and TRBJ2-5, with 8 bases that match TRBD2. Germline CDR1 is SEHNR and CDR2 is FQNEAQ (reference sequence). With V trimmed by 2 bases and J by 2 bases, 7 bases remained unmatched. This CDR3 has 16 residues. The CDR3 region is CASSLHPGGVQETQYF. The CDR3 bases are TGTGCCAGCAGCTTACATCCCGGGGGGGTACAAGAGACCCAGTACTTC. Full variable domain (missing parts from reference TRBV7-9 and TRBJ2-5): DTGVSQNPRHKITKRGQNVTFRCDPISEHNRLYWYRQTLGQGPEFLTYFQNEAQLEKSRLLSDRFSAERPKGSFSTLEIQRTEQGDSAMYLCASSLHPGGVQETQYFGPGTRLLVL.

This clonotype was seen only a few times. This rearrangement joins TRBV5-6 to TRBJ1-1; 9 nucleotides match TRBD1. The CDR3 loop spans 18 amino acids. V shed 2 bases and J 4 bases; nucleotides not matched to a gene: 15. In germline, CDR1 is SGHDT, CDR2 YYEEEE. CDR3 sequence: CASSFGTGIVWAVTEAFF. As DNA, the CDR3 is TGTGCCAGCAGCTTCGGGACAGGGATAGTATGGGCTGTCACTGAAGCTTTCTTT. The whole variable domain, remainder taken from reference TRBV5-6 and TRBJ1-1, is DAGVTQSPTHLIKTRGQQVTLRCSPKSGHDTVSWYQQALGQGPQFIFQYYEEEERQRGNFPDRFSGHQFPNYSSELNVNALLLGDSALYLCASSFGTGIVWAVTEAFFGQGTRLTVV.

This clonotype was seen many times. The V call is TRBV2, the J call TRBJ2-1; D is undetermined. This CDR3 comprises 16 residues. V was trimmed by 0 bases and J by 2 bases, leaving 11 bases between them. Germline CDR1 SNHLY, CDR2 FYNNEI. CDR3 sequence (DNA): TGTGCCAGCAGTGAAGCAGGGTCGGGTACCTACAATGAGCAGTTCTTC. This translates into CASSEAGSGTYNEQFF. Filled out from reference TRBV2 and TRBJ2-1, the complete variable domain reads EPEVTQTPSHQVTQMGQEVILRCVPISNHLYFYWYRQILGQKVEFLVSFYNNEISEKSEIFDDQFSVERPDGSNFTLKIRSTKLEDSAMYFCASSEAGSGTYNEQFFGPGTRLTVL.

This clonotype was recorded many times. The V and J genes are TRBV11-3 and TRBJ1-2, with D perhaps TRBD1 (5 bases). Trimming removed 5 bases from V and 8 bases from J, with 15 bases in between. There are 13 residues in the CDR3. Per germline, CDR1 SGHNT and CDR2 YENEEA. The CDR3 loop reads CASSLRGDEGYTF. DNA for the CDR3: TGTGCCAGCAGCCTCCGGGGGGACGAGGGCTACACCTTC.

The chain uses TRBV20-1 and TRBJ2-5; 10 bases line up with TRBD2. Germline V gives CDR1 DFQATT, CDR2 SNEGSKA (reference sequence). This CDR3 has 15 residues. V shed 2 bases, J shed 5 bases, and the junction held 8 bases outside the gene matches. CDR3 residues: CSARKLAGGGETQYF. The CDR3, as DNA: TGCAGTGCTAGAAAGTTAGCGGGAGGTGGGGAGACCCAGTACTTC.

This clonotype was detected many times. The chain recombines TRBV5-6 with TRBJ2-1; 14 bases map to TRBD2. CDR1 is SGHDT and CDR2 is YYEEEE in the germline V gene. This CDR3 has 16 amino acids. Trimming cost V 4 bases and J 9 bases; bases outside gene matches: 9. CDR3 coding DNA: TGTGCCAGCAGCCGATCCGGGACTAGCGGGAGTTCTGAGCAGTTCTTC. It codes for CASSRSGTSGSSEQFF.

This clonotype showed up many times. V is TRBV7-6 and J is TRBJ2-7; D is unresolved. Trimming removed 4 bases at V and 9 bases at J, with 16 bases between. The germline V gene has CDR1 SGHVS and CDR2 FNYEAQ. The CDR3 is 13 amino acids. CDR3 sequence: CASSSLGSPSQYF. The CDR3 bases are TGTGCCAGCAGCTCCTTGGGCAGTCCATCGCAGTACTTC.

This clonotype was seen repeatedly, ten times or more. This sequence joins TRBV20-1 and TRBJ2-7, with D maybe TRBD1 (6 bases). V lost 2 bases, J lost 4 bases, and 18 bases lay in between. The CDR3 has 15 amino acids. Germline V gene lookup returns CDR1 DFQATT and CDR2 SNEGSKA (reference sequence). CDR3 sequence reads: CSARQPQGPLYEQYF. CDR3 nucleotides: TGCAGTGCTAGACAACCACAGGGTCCGCTTTACGAGCAGTACTTC.

The CDR3 protein is CSAIILAGTYNEQFF. CDR3 bases: TGCAGTGCTATTATCCTAGCGGGGACGTACAATGAGCAGTTCTTC. This rearrangement joins TRBV20-1 to TRBJ2-1, with 9 bases fitting TRBD2. Losses at the gene ends were 4 bases for V and 4 bases for J; bases not matched to a gene: 8. The CDR3 sequence is 15 residues long. CDR1 DFQATT and CDR2 SNEGSKA come from the germline V gene (reference sequence).

A few counts support this clonotype. J is TRBJ2-2 and V is TRBV4-1; 11 bases line up with TRBD2. This CDR3 contains 18 residues. Trimming at V came to 0 bases and at J to 3 bases, leaving 6 bases not matched to a gene. The germline gives CDR1 MGHRA, CDR2 YSYEKL. The chain's CDR3 is CASSQDPSGRSHTGELFF. The CDR3 nucleotides read TGCGCCAGCAGCCAAGACCCTAGCGGGAGGTCCCACACCGGGGAGCTGTTTTTT.

The chain couples TRBV12-3 or TRBV12-4 to TRBJ2-2; D might be TRBD1 or TRBD2, each matching 5 bases. The CDR3 is 16 residues long. The V gene lost 6 bases and the J gene lost 0 bases, with 14 bases spanning the gap. The CDR3 DNA follows: TGTGCCAGCAGAGCCGACAGACTAACGAACACCGGGGAGCTGTTTTTT. Encoded protein: CASRADRLTNTGELFF.

The chain has TRBV7-6 and TRBJ2-1, with D possibly being TRBD2 (6 bases). Trimming stripped 5 bases from V and 8 bases from J, with 19 bases between. The CDR3 contains 15 residues. From germline, CDR1 is SGHVS and CDR2 FNYEAQ. The CDR3 reads CASSPRGNVRDEQFF. The CDR3, as DNA: TGTGCCAGCAGCCCACGGGGGAACGTGCGGGATGAGCAGTTCTTC.

Ten or more counts support this clonotype. V and J are TRBV5-4 and TRBJ2-7, with 7 nucleotides matching TRBD1. Germline V gene data show CDR1 as SGHNT and CDR2 as YYREEE (reference sequence). CDR3 length: 12 amino acids. V gave up 3 bases and J gave up 6 bases; unmatched junction bases: 3. The CDR3 DNA follows: TGTGCCAGCAGCTCTCAGGGGGTCGAGCAGTACTTC. Its protein is CASSSQGVEQYF.

A few counts support this clonotype. The CDR3 here is CASSQDRGTFSTDTQYF. CDR3 nucleotide sequence: TGCGCCAGCAGCCAAGATCGGGGGACATTTAGCACAGATACGCAGTATTTT. This chain connects TRBV4-1 to TRBJ2-3; D may match TRBD1 or TRBD2 (6 bases each). Deletions cut 0 bases from V and 0 bases from J, with 13 bases between. Germline V CDR1 and CDR2: MGHRA, YSYEKL. CDR3 length equals 17 residues.

This clonotype was seen repeatedly, ten times or more. The rearrangement links TRBV20-1 to TRBJ2-5; D unclear. CDR1 and CDR2 from the germline V gene are DFQATT and SNEGSKA (reference sequence). The length of the CDR3 is 11 residues. Trimming cost V 1 base and J 5 bases, with 5 bases left between them. CDR3 sequence: CSARGTETQYF. The CDR3 coding sequence is TGCAGTGCTAGAGGGACGGAGACCCAGTACTTC.

The chain combines TRBV5-8 with TRBJ2-5; 8 positions match TRBD1. Germline lookup yields CDR1 SGHTS and CDR2 YDEGEE. J gave up 7 bases and V 5 bases, and 7 bases lay outside the gene matches. The CDR3 extends over 13 amino acids. DNA of the CDR3: TGTGCCAGCAGTTCTATACAGGGGGGGACCCAGTACTTC. Its protein is CASSSIQGGTQYF.

The chain uses TRBV12-3 or TRBV12-4 and TRBJ1-5; TRBD1 matches at 10 bases. V dropped 6 bases and J dropped 7; count of bases not matched to a gene: 6. The CDR3 spans 14 residues. As DNA, the CDR3 is TGTGCCAGCAGCGGGACAGGGGATTTCCAGCCCCAGCATTTT. The encoded protein is CASSGTGDFQPQHF.

This clonotype has just a few counts. The chain recombines TRBV24-1 with TRBJ2-1, with 11 nucleotides matching TRBD2. The junction had 7 bases not matched to a gene; V was cut back by 3 bases and J by 10 bases. The CDR3 extends over 15 amino acids. Germline V gene sequence: CDR1 KGHDR, CDR2 SFDVKD. The CDR3 DNA reads as TGTGCCACCAGTGATATAGCGGGGGGGCCAGGGGAGCAGTTCTTC. This gives the protein CATSDIAGGPGEQFF.

J is TRBJ1-2 and V is TRBV7-3, with D possibly being TRBD1 (6 bases). CDR1 and CDR2 from the germline V gene are SGHTA and FQGTGA. V was cut by 4 bases and J by 6 bases, with 24 bases left in between. CDR3 length: 17 residues. The CDR3: CASSWSHSMGDTDGYTF. The CDR3 DNA reads TGTGCCAGCAGCTGGTCCCACTCTATGGGGGACACAGATGGCTACACCTTC. The complete variable domain, with remaining parts taken from reference TRBV7-3 and TRBJ1-2, reads GAGVSQTPSNKVTEKGKYVELRCDPISGHTALYWYRQSLGQGPEFLIYFQGTGAADDSGLPNDRFFAVRPEGSVSTLKIQRTERGDSAVYLCASSWSHSMGDTDGYTFGSGTRLTVV.

In DNA form, the CDR3 reads TGCAGTGCTAGATCCCGTGCCTACGAGCAGTACTTC. Translated: CSARSRAYEQYF. The chain is built from TRBV20-1 and TRBJ2-7, with unresolved D. Germline CDR1 is DFQATT and CDR2 is SNEGSKA (reference sequence). Trimming left V 2 bases short and J 2 bases short, with 7 bases between. The CDR3 has 12 residues.

The rearrangement joins TRBV29-1 to TRBJ2-1; D is perhaps TRBD1 or TRBD2 (5 bases each). The CDR3 runs to 13 residues. The V end was cut by 3 bases, the J end by 4 bases, with 10 bases between. Germline CDR1 and CDR2: SQVTM and ANQGSEA. CDR3 DNA sequence: TGCAGCGTTGAGGGGCGGGCTTACAATGAGCAGTTCTTC. This encodes CSVEGRAYNEQFF.